This is a list of T cell receptor beta chains from one sample in a study of blood T cell repertoires in COVID-19. Sequencing was performed with immunoSEQ multiplex PCR; in TCRdb, only in-frame clones are kept and a portion is missing. The repertoire includes around 290,000 clones, approximately 91% of them detected once, and around 2% sits in the top ten. The sequencing input was peripheral blood. The receptor set was obtained from a woman between 25 and 40 years old with COVID-19, enrolled during active disease. The CDR3 runs from the conserved cysteine through the conserved F or W. A D gene is named only where the DNA matches it firmly. A row's size may be missing; if present it is once, few, many or a size class.

V gene,J gene,D gene,clone size,CDR3 protein,CDR3 DNA
TRBV2,TRBJ1-5,.,once,CASSETDGNQPQHF,TGTGCCAGCAGTGAGACTGATGGCAATCAGCCCCAGCATTTT
TRBV5-3,TRBJ1-6,.,.,CARSLGTADNSPLHF,TGTGCCAGAAGCTTGGGGACAGCCGATAATTCACCCCTCCACTTT
TRBV24-1,TRBJ2-7,.,.,CATSDPGGYEQYF,TGTGCCACCAGTGACCCCGGGGGCTACGAGCAGTACTTC
TRBV28,TRBJ1-5,TRBD1,.,CASSLDRGDGQPQHF,TGTGCCAGCAGCCTGGACAGGGGAGACGGTCAGCCCCAGCATTTT
TRBV4-1,TRBJ1-2,TRBD1,.,CASRPAGTGVSGYTF,TGCGCCAGCAGACCGGCCGGGACAGGGGTTAGTGGCTACACCTTC
TRBV4-1,TRBJ2-3,TRBD1,.,CASSQDRGRDTQYF,TGCGCCAGCAGCCAAGACAGGGGGCGAGATACGCAGTATTTT
TRBV7-2,TRBJ2-7,TRBD1,.,CASSLDRAISYEQYF,TGTGCCAGCAGCTTGGACAGGGCTATCTCCTACGAGCAGTACTTC
TRBV30,TRBJ2-7,.,.,CAWSVRGGTNEQYF,TGTGCCTGGAGTGTACGTGGGGGGACCAACGAGCAGTACTTC
TRBV19,TRBJ1-2,.,.,CASSFRGPPNYGYTF,TGTGCCAGTTCTTTTCGAGGGCCTCCTAACTATGGCTACACCTTC
TRBV30,TRBJ2-7,.,.,CAWSVPGTLYEQYF,TGTGCCTGGAGTGTACCCGGGACACTCTACGAGCAGTACTTC
TRBV27,TRBJ2-5,TRBD1,.,CASRDRLQETQYF,TGTGCCAGCCGGGACAGGCTCCAAGAGACCCAGTACTTC
TRBV2,TRBJ1-4,.,.,CASSEGQAPNEKLFF,TGTGCCAGCAGTGAGGGCCAGGCCCCTAATGAAAAACTGTTTTTT
TRBV3-1/TRBV3-2,TRBJ2-3,.,.,CASSQGVGATDTQYF,TGTGCCAGCAGCCAAGGGGTGGGAGCCACAGATACGCAGTATTTT
TRBV10-3,TRBJ2-7,TRBD1,.,CAISWTGEDNEQYF,TGTGCCATCAGTTGGACAGGGGAGGACAACGAGCAGTACTTC
TRBV4-2,TRBJ1-1,.,few,CASSQDPGNLGVLAFF,TGTGCCAGCAGCCAAGATCCAGGGAACCTAGGGGTTCTAGCTTTCTTT
TRBV18,TRBJ1-1,.,.,CASSPLRGDTEAFF,TGTGCCAGCTCACCTCTAAGAGGCGACACTGAAGCTTTCTTT
TRBV19,TRBJ2-1,.,.,CASSIGRANEQFF,TGTGCCAGTAGTATAGGCAGGGCAAATGAGCAGTTCTTC
TRBV7-9,TRBJ1-2,TRBD1,once,CASSLGEGTGERGYTF,TGTGCCAGCAGCTTAGGTGAAGGGACAGGGGAACGAGGCTACACCTTC
TRBV7-2,TRBJ1-5,.,.,CASSPDGNQPQHF,TGTGCCAGCAGCCCCGACGGGAATCAGCCCCAGCATTTT
TRBV19,TRBJ2-7,TRBD2,few,CASSPQAGVGEQYF,TGTGCCAGTAGTCCTCAGGCGGGGGTCGGGGAGCAGTACTTC
TRBV7-6,TRBJ2-3,TRBD1,.,CASSNPRTGGLDTQYF,TGTGCCAGCAGCAACCCCCGGACAGGGGGCTTGGATACGCAGTATTTT
TRBV5-4,TRBJ1-2,.,.,CASSFTGPHGYTF,TGTGCCAGCAGCTTCACAGGTCCGCATGGCTACACCTTC
TRBV7-2,TRBJ2-1,TRBD2,.,CASSATSGRAYNEQFF,TGTGCCAGCAGCGCGACTAGCGGGAGAGCCTACAATGAGCAGTTCTTC
TRBV5-8,TRBJ1-1,.,.,CASSFSGDREAFF,TGTGCCAGCAGCTTTTCCGGAGACAGGGAAGCTTTCTTT
TRBV5-6,TRBJ1-2,.,.,CASASQGFYGYTF,TGTGCCAGCGCTTCCCAGGGGTTCTATGGCTACACCTTC
TRBV5-1,TRBJ2-1,TRBD1,.,CASSLGQGDNEQFF,TGCGCCAGCAGCTTGGGACAGGGCGACAATGAGCAGTTCTTC
TRBV6-1,TRBJ2-5,TRBD2,.,CASSVLAGRYQETQYF,TGTGCCAGCAGTGTACTAGCGGGCAGGTACCAAGAGACCCAGTACTTC
TRBV6-5,TRBJ2-7,.,.,CASSYSRGGSYEQYF,TGTGCCAGCAGTTACTCGCGGGGAGGATCCTACGAGCAGTACTTC
TRBV29-1,TRBJ1-2,.,.,CSVYAAGTNYGYTF,TGCAGCGTTTACGCGGCAGGGACTAACTATGGCTACACCTTC
TRBV27,TRBJ1-5,TRBD1,once,CASSYVGTGHNQPQHF,TGTGCCAGCAGTTATGTCGGGACAGGCCACAATCAGCCCCAGCATTTT
TRBV9,TRBJ2-7,TRBD2,few,CASSPGQRELYF,TGTGCCAGCAGCCCAGGTCAGCGGGAGCTGTACTTC
TRBV28,TRBJ2-7,.,.,CASSLGHGYEQYF,TGTGCCAGCAGTTTAGGACACGGCTACGAGCAGTACTTC
TRBV7-9,TRBJ2-3,.,.,CASSLSADTQYF,TGTGCCAGCAGCCTTTCTGCAGATACGCAGTATTTT
TRBV5-1,TRBJ2-1,TRBD2,.,CASSLDLAGVIGSEQFF,TGCGCCAGCAGCTTGGACCTAGCGGGAGTAATAGGCTCTGAGCAGTTCTTC
TRBV10-3,TRBJ2-1,.,.,CAISDRAGFNEQFF,TGTGCCATCAGTGACAGGGCGGGATTCAATGAGCAGTTCTTC
TRBV28,TRBJ2-3,.,.,CASTQAGTDTQYF,TGTGCCAGCACCCAAGCGGGCACAGATACGCAGTATTTT
TRBV3-1/TRBV3-2,TRBJ2-1,TRBD2,.,CASSQDLSGLATYNEQFF,TGTGCCAGCAGCCAAGATCTCTCCGGACTAGCGACATACAATGAGCAGTTCTTC
TRBV5-4,TRBJ2-3,TRBD2,.,CASRAGTDQDTQYF,TGTGCCAGCAGAGCGGGAACGGACCAAGATACGCAGTATTTT
TRBV7-3,TRBJ2-1,.,.,CASSPQVGYEQFF,TGTGCCAGCAGCCCACAGGTAGGCTATGAGCAGTTCTTC
TRBV7-9,TRBJ1-5,.,.,CASSLDMQPQHF,TGTGCCAGCAGCTTAGATATGCAGCCCCAGCATTTT
TRBV3-1/TRBV3-2,TRBJ2-7,.,.,CASSQDQLQVTIPYEQYF,TGTGCCAGCAGCCAAGATCAGCTGCAGGTCACGATCCCCTACGAGCAGTACTTC
TRBV28,TRBJ1-4,.,.,CASSLGGRTNEKLFF,TGTGCCAGCAGTTTAGGAGGACGGACTAATGAAAAACTGTTTTTT
TRBV19,TRBJ2-1,.,.,CASSIISGLYNEQFF,TGTGCCAGTAGTATAATCAGCGGGCTCTACAATGAGCAGTTCTTC
TRBV7-9,TRBJ1-2,.,.,CASSLVAAYGYTF,TGTGCCAGCAGCTTAGTGGCGGCTTATGGCTACACCTTC
TRBV10-3,TRBJ2-7,.,.,CAISIGDEQYF,TGTGCCATCAGTATCGGTGACGAGCAGTACTTC
TRBV27,TRBJ2-1,.,.,CASRETGRYEQFF,TGTGCCAGCAGAGAGACCGGGAGATATGAGCAGTTCTTC
TRBV11-1,TRBJ2-7,TRBD1,.,CASSLGTGTLAWVQYF,TGTGCCAGCAGTCTAGGGACAGGGACATTGGCTTGGGTGCAGTACTTC
TRBV10-3,TRBJ1-4,.,once,CAISEGRGEEKLFF,TGTGCCATCAGTGAGGGACGGGGGGAGGAAAAACTGTTTTTT
TRBV27,TRBJ2-5,TRBD2,.,CASVSTGGSGGTQYF,TGTGCCAGCGTATCCACTGGGGGGAGCGGGGGGACCCAGTACTTC
TRBV19,TRBJ1-1,.,.,CASSINSVAFF,TGTGCCAGTAGTATAAATTCGGTGGCTTTCTTT
TRBV24-1,TRBJ2-6,TRBD1,.,CATSDPVDRGQTGANVLTF,TGTGCCACCAGTGATCCCGTCGACAGGGGGCAGACTGGGGCCAACGTCCTGACTTTC
TRBV7-8,TRBJ2-3,TRBD2,.,CASSQTTAGGDDTDTQYF,TGTGCCAGCAGCCAAACTACAGCGGGGGGCGATGACACAGATACGCAGTATTTT
TRBV7-9,TRBJ1-5,.,.,CASSLVVTGSNQPQHF,TGTGCCAGCAGCTTAGTGGTGACAGGTAGCAATCAGCCCCAGCATTTT
TRBV30,TRBJ2-7,TRBD1,.,CATRGQAYEQYF,TGTGCCACCAGGGGACAGGCCTACGAGCAGTACTTC